This T cell receptor (beta chain) stems from a study of blood T cell repertoires in COVID-19. TCRdb's table, derived via immunoSEQ multiplex PCR, lists solely in-frame clones and lacks some. The sample holds approximately 240,000 clones; 70% to 90% are singletons and the top ten take about 2.1%. This CDR3 is built from 12 residues. V was clipped by 7 bases and J by 9 bases, with 13 bases between them. The sample comprised peripheral blood. This TCR was recovered from a woman between 40 and 55 years old who had recovered from COVID-19. The J gene is TRBJ1-5, the V gene TRBV12-3 or TRBV12-4; D possibly corresponds to TRBD1 (5 bases). CDR3 residues: CASTSDRRPQHF. CDR3 DNA: TGTGCCAGCACTTCCGACAGACGGCCCCAGCATTTT.